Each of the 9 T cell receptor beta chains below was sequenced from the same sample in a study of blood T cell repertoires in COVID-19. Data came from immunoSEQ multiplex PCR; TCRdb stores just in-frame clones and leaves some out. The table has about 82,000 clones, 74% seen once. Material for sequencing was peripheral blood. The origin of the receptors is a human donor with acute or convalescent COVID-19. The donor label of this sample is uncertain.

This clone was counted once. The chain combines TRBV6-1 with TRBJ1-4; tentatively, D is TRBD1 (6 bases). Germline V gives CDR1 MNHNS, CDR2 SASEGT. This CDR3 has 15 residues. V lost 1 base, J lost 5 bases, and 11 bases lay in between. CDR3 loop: CASSEGGGWNEKLFF. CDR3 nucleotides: TGTGCCAGCAGTGAAGGCGGGGGCTGGAATGAAAAACTGTTTTTT.

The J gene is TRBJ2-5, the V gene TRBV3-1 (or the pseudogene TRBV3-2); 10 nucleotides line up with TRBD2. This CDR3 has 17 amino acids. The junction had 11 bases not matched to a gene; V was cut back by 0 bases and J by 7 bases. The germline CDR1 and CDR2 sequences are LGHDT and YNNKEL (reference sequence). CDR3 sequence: CASSQESGRAISGTQYF. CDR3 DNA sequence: TGTGCCAGCAGCCAAGAAAGCGGGAGGGCCATATCGGGGACCCAGTACTTC.

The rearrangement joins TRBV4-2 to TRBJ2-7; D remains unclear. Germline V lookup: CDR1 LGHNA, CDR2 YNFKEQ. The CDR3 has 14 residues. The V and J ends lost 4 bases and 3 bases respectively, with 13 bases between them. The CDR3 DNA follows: TGTGCCAGCAGCCTCCGAGAGTCTGACTACGAGCAGTACTTC. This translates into CASSLRESDYEQYF.

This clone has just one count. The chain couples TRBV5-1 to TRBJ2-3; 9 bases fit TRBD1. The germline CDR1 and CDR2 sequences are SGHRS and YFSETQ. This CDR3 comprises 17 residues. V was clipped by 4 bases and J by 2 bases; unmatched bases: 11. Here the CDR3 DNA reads TGCGCCAGCAGCGCCGGGACAGGGAACCCCCTCACAGATACGCAGTATTTT. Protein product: CASSAGTGNPLTDTQYF.

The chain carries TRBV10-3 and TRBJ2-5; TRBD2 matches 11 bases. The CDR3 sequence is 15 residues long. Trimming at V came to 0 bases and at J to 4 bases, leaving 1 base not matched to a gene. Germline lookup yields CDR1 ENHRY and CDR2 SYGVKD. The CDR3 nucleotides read TGTGCCATCAGTGAGTCTACTAGCGGGAGAGAGACCCAGTACTTC. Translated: CAISESTSGRETQYF.

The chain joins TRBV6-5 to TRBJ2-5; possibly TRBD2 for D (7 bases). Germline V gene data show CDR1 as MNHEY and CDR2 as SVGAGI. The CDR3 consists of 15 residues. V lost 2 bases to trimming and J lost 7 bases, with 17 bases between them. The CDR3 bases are TGTGCCAGCAGTTACCCCGGGGGGCGGGGTGGGACCCAGTACTTC. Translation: CASSYPGGRGGTQYF.

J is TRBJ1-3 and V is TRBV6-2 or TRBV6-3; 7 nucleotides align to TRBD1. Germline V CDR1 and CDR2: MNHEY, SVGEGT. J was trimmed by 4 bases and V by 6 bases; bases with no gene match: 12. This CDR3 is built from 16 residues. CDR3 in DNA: TGTGCCAGCAGCCAGCGACAGGGCGCGCCCGGAAACACCATATATTTT. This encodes CASSQRQGAPGNTIYF.

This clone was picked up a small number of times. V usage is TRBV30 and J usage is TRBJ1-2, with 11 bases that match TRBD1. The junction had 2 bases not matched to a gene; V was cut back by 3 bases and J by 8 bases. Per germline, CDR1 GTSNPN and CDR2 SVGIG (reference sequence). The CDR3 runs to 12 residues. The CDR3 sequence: CAWRWTGGGYTF. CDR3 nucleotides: TGTGCCTGGAGGTGGACAGGGGGCGGCTACACCTTC. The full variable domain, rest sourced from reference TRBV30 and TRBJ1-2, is SQTIHQWPATLVQPVGSPLSLECTVEGTSNPNLYWYRQAAGRGLQLLFYSVGIGQISSEVPQNLSASRPQDRQFILSSKKLLLSDSGFYLCAWRWTGGGYTFGSGTRLTVV.

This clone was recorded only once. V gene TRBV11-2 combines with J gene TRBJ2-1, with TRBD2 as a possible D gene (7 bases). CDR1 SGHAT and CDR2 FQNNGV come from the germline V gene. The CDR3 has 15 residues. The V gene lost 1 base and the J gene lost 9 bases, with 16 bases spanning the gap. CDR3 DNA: TGTGCCAGCAGCTTAGGGGGGGCGGGGGCCCTTGAGCAGTTCTTC. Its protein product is CASSLGGAGALEQFF.